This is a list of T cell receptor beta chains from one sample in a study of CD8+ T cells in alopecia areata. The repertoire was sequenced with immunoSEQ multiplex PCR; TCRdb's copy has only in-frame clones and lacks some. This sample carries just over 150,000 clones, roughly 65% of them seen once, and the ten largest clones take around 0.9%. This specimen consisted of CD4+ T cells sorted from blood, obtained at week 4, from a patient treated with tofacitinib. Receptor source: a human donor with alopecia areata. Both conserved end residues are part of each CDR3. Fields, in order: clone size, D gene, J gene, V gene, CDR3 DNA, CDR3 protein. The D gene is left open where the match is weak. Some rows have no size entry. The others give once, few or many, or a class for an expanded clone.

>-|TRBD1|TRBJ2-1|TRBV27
TGTGCCAGCAGTTTAGGACAGGGAAAAAATGAGCAGTTCTTC
CASSLGQGKNEQFF
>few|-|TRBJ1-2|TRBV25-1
TGTGCCAGCAGCGGGGGCGCGTCCAGCTACACCTTC
CASSGGASSYTF
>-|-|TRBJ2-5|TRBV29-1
TGCAGCCTGGCCACCAGAGAGACCCAGTACTTC
CSLATRETQYF
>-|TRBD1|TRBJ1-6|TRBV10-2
TGCGCCAGCAGTGACCCCGGGACAGGGAGCTCACCCCTCCACTTT
CASSDPGTGSSPLHF
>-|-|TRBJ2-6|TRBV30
TGTGCCTGGAGTGTAATGGCAGGCGGCAACGTCCTGACTTTC
CAWSVMAGGNVLTF
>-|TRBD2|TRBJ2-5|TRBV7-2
TGTGCCAGCAGCCGCCTTAGCGGGGGACCAGAGACCCAGTACTTC
CASSRLSGGPETQYF
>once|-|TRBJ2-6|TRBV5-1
TGCGCCAGCAGCTTGGCCCTTGGGGCCAACGTCCTGACTTTC
CASSLALGANVLTF
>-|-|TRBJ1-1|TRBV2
TGTGCCAGCAGGTTAGAAGGCACTGAAGCTTTCTTT
CASRLEGTEAFF
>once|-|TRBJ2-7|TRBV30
TGTGCCTGGAGAACCGGATCCTACGAGCAGTACTTC
CAWRTGSYEQYF
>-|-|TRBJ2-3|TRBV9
TGTGCCAGCAGCGTAGGGGCAGGGAAGTACACAGATACGCAGTATTTT
CASSVGAGKYTDTQYF
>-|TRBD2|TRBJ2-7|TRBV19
TGTGCCAGTAGTATACAAGGACTAGCGGGGAACAAACGCGAGCAGTACTTC
CASSIQGLAGNKREQYF
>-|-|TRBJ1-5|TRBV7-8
TGTGCCAGCAGCCTGGACCTTGGCAATCAGCCCCAGCATTTT
CASSLDLGNQPQHF
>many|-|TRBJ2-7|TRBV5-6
TGTGCCAGCAGCTTGGGGTGGGATCGCGGGGAGCAGTACTTC
CASSLGWDRGEQYF
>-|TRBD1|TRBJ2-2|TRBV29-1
TGCAGCGGACAGGGCTTCACCGGGGAGCTGTTTTTT
CSGQGFTGELFF
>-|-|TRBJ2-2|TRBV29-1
TGCAGCGGACAGTGGGGGGACACCGGGGAGCTGTTTTTT
CSGQWGDTGELFF
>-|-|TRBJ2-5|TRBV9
TGTGCCAGCAGCGTAGGAACCAGGGGTGAGACCCAGTACTTC
CASSVGTRGETQYF
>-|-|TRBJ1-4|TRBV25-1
TGTGCCAGCAGTGAATTCGGGTTTGGACAGCCAGGTGAAAAACTGTTTTTT
CASSEFGFGQPGEKLFF
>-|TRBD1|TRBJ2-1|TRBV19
TGTGCCAGTAGTTCTGGGGGACGGGACAGGGGGCTTGATGAGCAGTTCTTC
CASSSGGRDRGLDEQFF
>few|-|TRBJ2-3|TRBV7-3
TGTGCCAGCAGCCCAATCCCCTCAGCGACGCAGTATTTT
CASSPIPSATQYF
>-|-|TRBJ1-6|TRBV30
TGTGCCTTGACGAAGGGATCACCCCTCCACTTT
CALTKGSPLHF
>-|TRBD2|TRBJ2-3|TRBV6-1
TGTGCCAGCAGTGCAAACCCCCCGAGGACTAGCGGACTGGATACGCAGTATTTT
CASSANPPRTSGLDTQYF
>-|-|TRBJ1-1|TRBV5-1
TGCGCCAGCAGCTTGTCGGGACCCCAAGCTTTCTTT
CASSLSGPQAFF
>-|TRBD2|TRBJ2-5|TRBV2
TGTGCCAGCAGTGTTCTGACGGGGGGGCCCGAGACCCAGTACTTC
CASSVLTGGPETQYF
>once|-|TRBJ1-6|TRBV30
TGTGCCTGGAGTGTACACGGGGGGGGTTCACCCCTCCACTTT
CAWSVHGGGSPLHF
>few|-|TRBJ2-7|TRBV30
TGTGCCTGGAGCTCAGGTGCGGGGACCTACGAGCAGTACTTC
CAWSSGAGTYEQYF
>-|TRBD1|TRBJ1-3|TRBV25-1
TGTGCCAGCAGTGGGTGGACAGGGGTTGGAAACACCATATATTTT
CASSGWTGVGNTIYF
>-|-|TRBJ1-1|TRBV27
TGTGCCAGCAGTTTTAAAAGGCCCGCTGAAGCTTTCTTT
CASSFKRPAEAFF
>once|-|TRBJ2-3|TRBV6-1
TGTGCCAGCAGGACCGCTACAGGAGATACGCAGTATTTT
CASRTATGDTQYF
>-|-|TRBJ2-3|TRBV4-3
TGCGCCAGCAGCCCCTGGACCTCTAGCACAGATACGCAGTATTTT
CASSPWTSSTDTQYF
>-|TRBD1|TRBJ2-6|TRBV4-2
TGTGCCAGCAGCCAAGCTGACAGGGCTGGGGCCAACGTCCTGACTTTC
CASSQADRAGANVLTF
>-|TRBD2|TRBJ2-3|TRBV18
TGTGCCAGCTCACCACAGTTGGTAGCGGGGACCCTCACAGATACGCAGTATTTT
CASSPQLVAGTLTDTQYF
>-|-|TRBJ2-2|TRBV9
TGTGCCAGCAGCATGACAGGGAACACCGGGGAGCTGTTTTTT
CASSMTGNTGELFF
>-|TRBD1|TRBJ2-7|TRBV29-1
TGCAGCGCTCTGACAGGGGGCTCTGGCGAGCAGTACTTC
CSALTGGSGEQYF
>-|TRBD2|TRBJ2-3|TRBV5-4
TGTGCCAGCAGCTTGGTCGGCGGGGGGTCCACAGATACGCAGTATTTT
CASSLVGGGSTDTQYF
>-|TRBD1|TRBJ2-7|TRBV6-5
TGTGCCAGCAGTTGGACAGGGACGTACGAGCAGTACTTC
CASSWTGTYEQYF
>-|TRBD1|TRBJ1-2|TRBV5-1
TGCGCCAGCAGCTTGGAGGGACAGGGCTATGGCTACACCTTC
CASSLEGQGYGYTF
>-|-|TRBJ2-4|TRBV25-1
TGTGCCAGCAGTGACCAGGGGCGCGGTGACATTCAGTACTTC
CASSDQGRGDIQYF
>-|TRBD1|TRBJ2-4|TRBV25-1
TGTGCCAGCAGTGAAGCCGGGACAGTAGCCAAAAACATTCAGTACTTC
CASSEAGTVAKNIQYF
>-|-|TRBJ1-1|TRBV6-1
TGTGCCAGCAGCAAGCGCACTGAAGCTTTCTTT
CASSKRTEAFF
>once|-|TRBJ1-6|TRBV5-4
TGTGCCAGCAGCTTAAATCTCGATAATCCACCCCTCCACTTT
CASSLNLDNPPLHF
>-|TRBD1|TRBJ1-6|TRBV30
TGTGCCTGGGGGGACAGGGGTAATTCACCCCTCCACTTT
CAWGDRGNSPLHF
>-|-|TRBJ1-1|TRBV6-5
TGTGCCAGCAGTTACCAGAGAGGGACTGAAGCTTTCTTT
CASSYQRGTEAFF
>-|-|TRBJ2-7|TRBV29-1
TGCAGGGACGGGGGCGGCAGGTCGGGTACTGACGAGCAGTACTTC
CRDGGGRSGTDEQYF
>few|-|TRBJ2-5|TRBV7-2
TGTGCCAGCAGCCCCTCCCGGCTTGAGACCCAGTACTTC
CASSPSRLETQYF
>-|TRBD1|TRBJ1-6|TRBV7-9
TGTGCCAGCAGCCGGGGAGGGGGCGATGGATCACCCCTCCACTTT
CASSRGGGDGSPLHF
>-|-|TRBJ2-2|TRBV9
TGTGCCAGCAGCGGCCAGGCGGTGAACACCGGGGAGCTGTTTTTT
CASSGQAVNTGELFF
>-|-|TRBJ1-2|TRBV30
TGTGCCTGGAAACCTCAGGGGTACTATGGCTACACCTTC
CAWKPQGYYGYTF
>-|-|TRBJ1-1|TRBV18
TGTGCCAGCGGCGAGGGGCGGAACACTGAAGCTTTCTTT
CASGEGRNTEAFF
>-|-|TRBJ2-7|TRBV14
TGTGCCAGCAGCCAACGGGTCAGCTACGAGCAGTACTTC
CASSQRVSYEQYF
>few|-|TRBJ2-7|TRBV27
TGTGCCAGCAGTTGGGAGGAGGGGTACGAGCAGTACTTC
CASSWEEGYEQYF
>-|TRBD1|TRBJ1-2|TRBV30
TGTGCCTGGAGTGCCCGGACAGGGACCGGCTACACCTTC
CAWSARTGTGYTF
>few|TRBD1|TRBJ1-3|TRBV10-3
TGTGCCATCAACCGAGGACAGGGCCAAAACACCATATATTTT
CAINRGQGQNTIYF
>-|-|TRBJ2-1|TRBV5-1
TGCGCCAGCAGCCTGCCAGGGGACGAGCAGTTCTTC
CASSLPGDEQFF
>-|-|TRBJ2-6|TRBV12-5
TGTGCTAGTGGTTTGGATGTGGGGTCTGGGGCCAACGTCCTGACTTTC
CASGLDVGSGANVLTF
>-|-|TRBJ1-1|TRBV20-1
TGCAGTGCTAGTGGGAACACTGAAGCTTTCTTT
CSASGNTEAFF
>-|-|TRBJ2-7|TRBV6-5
TGTGCCAGCAGTAAGGGAAGCGGAGACTACGAGCAGTACTTC
CASSKGSGDYEQYF
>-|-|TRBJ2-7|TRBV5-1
TGCGCCAGCAGCTTGGCCAGGGGAACCACGTACGAGCAGTACTTC
CASSLARGTTYEQYF
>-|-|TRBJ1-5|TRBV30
TGTGCCTGGAGCCGGGGGAACAATCAGCCCCAGCATTTT
CAWSRGNNQPQHF
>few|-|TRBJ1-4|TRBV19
TGTGCCAGTAGTATACGGACAGATGAAAAACTGTTTTTT
CASSIRTDEKLFF